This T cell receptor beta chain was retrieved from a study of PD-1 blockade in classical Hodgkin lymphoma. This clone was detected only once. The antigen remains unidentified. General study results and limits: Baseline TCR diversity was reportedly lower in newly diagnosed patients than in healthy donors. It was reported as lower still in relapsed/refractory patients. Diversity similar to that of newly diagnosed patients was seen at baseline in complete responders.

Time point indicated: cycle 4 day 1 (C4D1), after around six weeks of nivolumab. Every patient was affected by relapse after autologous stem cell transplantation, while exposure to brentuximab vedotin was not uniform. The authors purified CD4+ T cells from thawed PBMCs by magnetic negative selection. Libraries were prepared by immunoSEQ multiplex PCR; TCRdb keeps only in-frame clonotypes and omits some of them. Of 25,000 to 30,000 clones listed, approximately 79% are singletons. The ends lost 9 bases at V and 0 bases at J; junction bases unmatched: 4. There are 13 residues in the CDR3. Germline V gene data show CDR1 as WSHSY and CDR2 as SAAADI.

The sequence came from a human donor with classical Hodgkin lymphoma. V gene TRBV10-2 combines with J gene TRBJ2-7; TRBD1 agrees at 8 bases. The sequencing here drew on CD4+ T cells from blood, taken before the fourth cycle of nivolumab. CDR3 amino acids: CASRTGPSYEQYF. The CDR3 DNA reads TGCGCCAGTCGGACAGGGCCCTCCTACGAGCAGTACTTC.